This T cell receptor beta chain was profiled in a study of blood T cell repertoires in COVID-19. About the study: The samples span acute and convalescent COVID-19 from the United States, Italy and Spain. The cDNA or gDNA used as material had been derived from T cells, B-cell-depleted T cells, or PBMCs.

Data came from immunoSEQ multiplex PCR; TCRdb stores just in-frame clones and leaves some out. The table includes about 360,000 clones, around 83% detected once. CDR3 length: 14 residues. The V gene end was trimmed by 6 bases and the J gene end by 2 bases; junction bases not matched to a gene: 7. The germline gives CDR1 KGHSH, CDR2 LQKENI. The source of this sequence is a man in his thirties or forties with active or convalescent COVID-19. The sequencing sample was made of peripheral blood. The chain employs TRBV18 and TRBJ2-7; 7 bases line up with TRBD1. This chain's CDR3 is CASSAGTETYEQYF. CDR3 nucleotides: TGTGCCAGCTCTGCCGGGACAGAGACCTACGAGCAGTACTTC. The complete variable domain, with remaining parts taken from reference TRBV18 and TRBJ2-7, reads NAGVMQNPRHLVRRRGQEARLRCSPMKGHSHVYWYRQLPEEGLKFMVYLQKENIIDESGMPKERFSAEFPKEGPSILRIQQVVRGDSAAYFCASSAGTETYEQYFGPGTRLTVT.